These 10 T cell receptor beta chains came from one sample sequenced in a study of human T cells and chemical hapten exposure. TCRdb re-called the RACE reads with MiXCR, one entry per CDR3 protein. The sample shows some 100,000 distinct CDR3 sequences, roughly a tenth of them seen only once. Stated time point: patch test 2, 6 weeks after DPC sensitization. Regarding treatment: therapeutic diphenylcyclopropenone sensitization with weekly scalp DPC. The specimen comprised whole blood, sampled in connection with sensitization to the hapten diphenylcyclopropenone (DPC). These TCRs come from a woman in her thirties or forties with alopecia areata. Some clones in this sample may be carry-over from other donors' samples.

The chain joins TRBV21-1 to TRBJ1-5. TRBV21-1 is a pseudogene locus. This CDR3 region has 17 residues. CDR3 in amino acids: CASSSNGRWNSNQPQHF. CDR3 DNA sequence: TGTGCCAGCAGTAGTAACGGACGGTGGAATAGCAATCAGCCCCAGCATTTT.

This clonotype was observed at least ten times. The chain links TRBV29-1 to TRBJ2-7; a possible D gene is TRBD2 (6 bases). CDR1 and CDR2 (germline): SQVTM, ANQGSEA. The CDR3 spans 14 residues. Trimming took 2 bases from V and 0 from J, leaving 11 bases between them. CDR3 nucleotide sequence: TGCAGCGTTGAACGGGACTCGTCCTCCTACGAGCAGTACTTC. This sequence encodes CSVERDSSSYEQYF.

This clonotype has a handful of counts. This sequence joins TRBV7-2 and TRBJ2-5, with D possibly being TRBD2 (7 bases). Germline-derived CDR1 and CDR2 are SGHTA and FQGNSA. The V gene lost 1 base and the J gene lost 5 bases, with 17 bases spanning the gap. This CDR3 is 16 amino acids long. The CDR3 DNA reads TGTGCCAGCAGCTTAGGAGGGGGGGCTTTGAGGGAGACCCAGTACTTC. This codes for CASSLGGGALRETQYF.

This clonotype was seen a few times. The chain couples TRBV5-4 to TRBJ2-3, with D possibly TRBD1 on 5 matching bases. From germline, CDR1 is SGHNT and CDR2 YYREEE (reference sequence). V was trimmed by 1 base and J by 4 bases, leaving 13 bases between them. The CDR3 runs to 15 residues. CDR3 coding DNA: TGTGCCAGCAGCTTGCCGCCAGGGCAAGCAGATACGCAGTATTTT. Its translation is CASSLPPGQADTQYF.

This chain links TRBV19 with TRBJ1-4; D remains unclear. This CDR3 comprises 15 residues. Germline CDR1 reads LNHDA; CDR2 reads SQIVND (reference sequence). Trimming took 5 bases from V and 7 from J, leaving 17 bases between them. CDR3 sequence: CASSATSPGGEKLFF. The CDR3 coding sequence is TGTGCCAGTAGTGCGACATCCCCGGGCGGTGAAAAACTGTTTTTT.

This clonotype was detected only a few times. Here the CDR3 DNA reads TGCAGCATCAGGGCAGGGACCTACAATGAGCAGTTCTTC. It specifies CSIRAGTYNEQFF. The rearrangement links TRBV29-1 to TRBJ2-1, with D possibly matching TRBD1 (5 bases). The germline gives CDR1 SQVTM, CDR2 ANQGSEA. The length of the CDR3 is 13 residues. V lost 8 bases, J lost 2 bases, and 13 bases lay in between.

This clonotype was found a few times. The chain couples TRBV11-2 to TRBJ2-5; 7 bases map to TRBD1. The CDR3 sequence is 17 residues long. Per germline, CDR1 SGHAT and CDR2 FQNNGV. V was pared by 1 base and J by 3 bases, with 11 bases of the junction left unmatched. CDR3 sequence: CASSLVFMLGGKETQYF. DNA of the CDR3: TGTGCCAGCAGCTTAGTGTTCATGTTAGGGGGCAAAGAGACCCAGTACTTC.

This clonotype came up a few times. V usage is TRBV30 and J usage is TRBJ2-7; TRBD1 is a possible D gene (5 bases). This CDR3 has 12 amino acids. Germline V lookup: CDR1 GTSNPN, CDR2 SVGIG (reference sequence). The ends were cut back, 1 base at V and 6 bases at J, with 10 bases in the middle. CDR3 nucleotide sequence: TGTGCCTGGAGTGCAAACCAGGGCGAGCAGTACTTC. Its translation is CAWSANQGEQYF. Full variable domain (outside the CDR3, taken from reference TRBV30 and TRBJ2-7): SQTIHQWPATLVQPVGSPLSLECTVEGTSNPNLYWYRQAAGRGLQLLFYSVGIGQISSEVPQNLSASRPQDRQFILSSKKLLLSDSGFYLCAWSANQGEQYFGPGTRLTVT.

This clonotype was found many times. The rearrangement uses TRBV2 and TRBJ1-1, with unresolved D. The CDR3 covers 12 residues. The germline gives CDR1 SNHLY, CDR2 FYNNEI. The germline V and J ends were trimmed by 11 bases and 0 bases, with 10 bases remaining between them. DNA of the CDR3: TGTGCCGGGCATCGGCTGAACACTGAAGCTTTCTTT. This codes for CAGHRLNTEAFF.

This clonotype was recorded a few times. The chain links TRBV30 to TRBJ1-3, with D unclear. V lost 4 bases, J lost 4 bases, and 11 bases lay in between. The CDR3 consists of 13 residues. CDR1 and CDR2 (germline): GTSNPN, SVGIG (reference sequence). CDR3 sequence (DNA): TGTGCCTGGACCCCCGGCCCCGGAAACACCATATATTTT. It encodes CAWTPGPGNTIYF.